This T cell receptor (beta chain) was recorded in a study of CD8 T cells in Susac syndrome. CDR3 length: 16 residues. V lost 6 bases to trimming and J lost 5 bases, with 22 bases between them. RNA, at about 0.5 to 1 ug, was reverse transcribed with random hexamers. TCRdb independently ran MiXCR on the immunoSEQ multiplex PCR reads; one entry per CDR3 protein. This sample has approximately 220,000 distinct CDR3 sequences, with around 95% found just once. J is TRBJ2-5 and V is TRBV12-3 or TRBV12-4; no definite D call. Sequencing used CD4+ T cells from PBMCs. This TCR came from a human donor with multiple sclerosis. CDR3: CASRPLRPPYAETQYF. The CDR3, as DNA: TGTGCCAGCAGGCCGCTCCGGCCTCCTTATGCGGAGACCCAGTACTTC.